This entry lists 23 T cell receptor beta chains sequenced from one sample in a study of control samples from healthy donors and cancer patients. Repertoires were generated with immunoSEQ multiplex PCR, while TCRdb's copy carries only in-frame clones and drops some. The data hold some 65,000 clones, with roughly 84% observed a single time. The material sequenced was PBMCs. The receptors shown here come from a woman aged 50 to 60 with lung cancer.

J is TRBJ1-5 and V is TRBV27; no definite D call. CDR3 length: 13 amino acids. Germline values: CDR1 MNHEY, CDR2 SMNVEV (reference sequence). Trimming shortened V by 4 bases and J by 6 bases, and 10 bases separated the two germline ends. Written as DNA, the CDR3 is TGTGCCAGCAGTTCGGCAAGGGCTCAGCCCCAGCATTTT. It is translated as CASSSARAQPQHF.

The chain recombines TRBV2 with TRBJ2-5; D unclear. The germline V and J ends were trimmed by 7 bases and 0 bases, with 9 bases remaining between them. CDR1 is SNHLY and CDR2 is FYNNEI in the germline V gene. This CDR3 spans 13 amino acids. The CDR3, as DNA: TGTGCCAGCAACTTCATAAACCAAGAGACCCAGTACTTC. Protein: CASNFINQETQYF.

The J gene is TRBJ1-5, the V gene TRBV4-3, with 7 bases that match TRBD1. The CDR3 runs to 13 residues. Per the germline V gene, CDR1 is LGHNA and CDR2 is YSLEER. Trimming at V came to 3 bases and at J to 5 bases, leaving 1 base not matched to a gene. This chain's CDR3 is CASSHDRDQPQHF. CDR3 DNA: TGCGCCAGCAGCCACGACAGGGATCAGCCCCAGCATTTT.

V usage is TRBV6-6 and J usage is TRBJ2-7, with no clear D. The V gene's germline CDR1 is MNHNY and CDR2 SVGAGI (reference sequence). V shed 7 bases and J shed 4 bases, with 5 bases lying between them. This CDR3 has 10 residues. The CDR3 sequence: CASNQYEQYF. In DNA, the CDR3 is TGTGCCAGCAATCAGTACGAGCAGTACTTC.

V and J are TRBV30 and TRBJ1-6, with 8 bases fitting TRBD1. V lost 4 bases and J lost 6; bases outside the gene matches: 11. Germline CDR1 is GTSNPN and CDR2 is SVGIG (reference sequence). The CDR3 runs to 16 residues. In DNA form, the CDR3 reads TGTGCCTGGACTTCAGGGGGCGGAATGGGTAATTCACCCCTCCACTTT. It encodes CAWTSGGGMGNSPLHF.

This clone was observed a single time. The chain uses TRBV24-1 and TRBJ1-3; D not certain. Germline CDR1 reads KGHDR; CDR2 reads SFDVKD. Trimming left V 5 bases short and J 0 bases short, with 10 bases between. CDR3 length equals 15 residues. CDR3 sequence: CATSAGGSSGNTIYF. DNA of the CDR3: TGTGCCACCAGTGCAGGAGGCAGCTCTGGAAACACCATATATTTT.

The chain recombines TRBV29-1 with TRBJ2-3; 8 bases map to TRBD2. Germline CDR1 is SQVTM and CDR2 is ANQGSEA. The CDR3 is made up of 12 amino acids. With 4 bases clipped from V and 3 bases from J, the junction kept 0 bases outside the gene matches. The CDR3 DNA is TGCAGCGTTGCGGGGGGGACAGATACGCAGTATTTT. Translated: CSVAGGTDTQYF.

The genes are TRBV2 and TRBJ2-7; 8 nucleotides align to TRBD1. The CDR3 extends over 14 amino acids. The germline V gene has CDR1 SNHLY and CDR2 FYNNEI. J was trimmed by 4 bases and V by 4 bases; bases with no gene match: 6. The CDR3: CASSGQGKPYEQYF. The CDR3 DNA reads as TGTGCCAGCAGTGGACAGGGGAAGCCGTACGAGCAGTACTTC.

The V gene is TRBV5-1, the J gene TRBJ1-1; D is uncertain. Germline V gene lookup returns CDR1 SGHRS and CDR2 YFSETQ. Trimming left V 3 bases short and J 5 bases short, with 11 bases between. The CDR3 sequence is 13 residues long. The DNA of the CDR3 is TGCGCCAGCAGCTGGGAGACCGGGACTGAAGCTTTCTTT. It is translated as CASSWETGTEAFF. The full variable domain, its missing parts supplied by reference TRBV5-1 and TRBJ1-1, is KAGVTQTPRYLIKTRGQQVTLSCSPISGHRSVSWYQQTPGQGLQFLFEYFSETQRNKGNFPGRFSGRQFSNSRSEMNVSTLELGDSALYLCASSWETGTEAFFGQGTRLTVV.

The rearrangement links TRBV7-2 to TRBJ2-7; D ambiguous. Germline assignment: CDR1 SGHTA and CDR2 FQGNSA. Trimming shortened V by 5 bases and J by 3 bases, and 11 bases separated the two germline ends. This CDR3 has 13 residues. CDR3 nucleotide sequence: TGTGCCAGCAGCGTCCAGAGTAGCTACGAGCAGTACTTC. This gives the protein CASSVQSSYEQYF.

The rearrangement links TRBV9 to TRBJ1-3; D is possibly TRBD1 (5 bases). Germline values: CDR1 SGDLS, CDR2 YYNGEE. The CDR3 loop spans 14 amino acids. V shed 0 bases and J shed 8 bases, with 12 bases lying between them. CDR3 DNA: TGTGCCAGCAGCGTAGTGGGAACAGGAGACACCATATATTTT. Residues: CASSVVGTGDTIYF.

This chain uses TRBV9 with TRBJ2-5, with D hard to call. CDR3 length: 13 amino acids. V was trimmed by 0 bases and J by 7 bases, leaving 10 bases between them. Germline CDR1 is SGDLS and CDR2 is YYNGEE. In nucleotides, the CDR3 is TGTGCCAGCAGCGTAGTGTCGGACGGGACCCAGTACTTC. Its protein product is CASSVVSDGTQYF.

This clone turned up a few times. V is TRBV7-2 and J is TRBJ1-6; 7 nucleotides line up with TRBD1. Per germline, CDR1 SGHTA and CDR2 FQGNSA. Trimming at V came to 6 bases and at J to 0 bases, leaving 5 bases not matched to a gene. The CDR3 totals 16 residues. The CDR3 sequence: CASREQGSSYNSPLHF. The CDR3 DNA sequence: TGTGCCAGCAGGGAACAGGGGAGCTCCTATAATTCACCCCTCCACTTT. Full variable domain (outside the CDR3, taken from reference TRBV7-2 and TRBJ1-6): GAGVSQSPSNKVTEKGKDVELRCDPISGHTALYWYRQSLGQGLEFLIYFQGNSAPDKSGLPSDRFSAERTGGSVSTLTIQRTQQEDSAVYLCASREQGSSYNSPLHFGNGTRLTVT.

The CDR3 DNA sequence: TGTGCCAGCAGACCGTCGGCCTCGCAATCCCTCCACTTT. Translating it yields CASRPSASQSLHF. This chain connects TRBV27 to TRBJ1-6; D is unresolved. V lost 6 bases and J 14 bases, leaving 17 bases between the germline ends. The CDR3 has 13 amino acids. In germline, CDR1 is MNHEY, CDR2 SMNVEV (reference sequence).

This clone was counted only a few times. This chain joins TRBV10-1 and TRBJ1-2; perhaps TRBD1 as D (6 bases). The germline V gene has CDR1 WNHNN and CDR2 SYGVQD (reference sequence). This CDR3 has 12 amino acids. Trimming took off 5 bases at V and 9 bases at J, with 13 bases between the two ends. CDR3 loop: CASSSAQGSYTF. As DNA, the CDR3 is TGCGCCAGCAGTTCTGCTCAGGGGAGCTACACCTTC.

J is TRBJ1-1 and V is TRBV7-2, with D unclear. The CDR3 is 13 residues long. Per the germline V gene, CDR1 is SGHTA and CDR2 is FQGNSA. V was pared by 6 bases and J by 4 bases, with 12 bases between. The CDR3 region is CASRGFRSTEAFF. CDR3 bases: TGTGCCAGCAGGGGTTTTCGCAGCACTGAAGCTTTCTTT. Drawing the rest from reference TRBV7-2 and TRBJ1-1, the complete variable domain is GAGVSQSPSNKVTEKGKDVELRCDPISGHTALYWYRQSLGQGLEFLIYFQGNSAPDKSGLPSDRFSAERTGGSVSTLTIQRTQQEDSAVYLCASRGFRSTEAFFGQGTRLTVV.

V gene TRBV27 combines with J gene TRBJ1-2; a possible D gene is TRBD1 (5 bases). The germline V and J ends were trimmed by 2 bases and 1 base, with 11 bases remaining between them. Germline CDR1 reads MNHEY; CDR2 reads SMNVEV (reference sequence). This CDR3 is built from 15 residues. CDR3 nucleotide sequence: TGTGCCAGCAGTTTAACAGGCCAACTTAACTATGGCTACACCTTC. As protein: CASSLTGQLNYGYTF.

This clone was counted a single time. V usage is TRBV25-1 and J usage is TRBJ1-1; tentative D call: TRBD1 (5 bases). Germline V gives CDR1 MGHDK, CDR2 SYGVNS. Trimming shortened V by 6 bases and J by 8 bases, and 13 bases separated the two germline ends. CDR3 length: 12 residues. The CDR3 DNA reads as TGTGCCAGCAGAAGAATTACAGGAGAAGCTTTCTTT. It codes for CASRRITGEAFF. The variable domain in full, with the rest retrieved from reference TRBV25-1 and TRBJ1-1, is EADIYQTPRYLVIGTGKKITLECSQTMGHDKMYWYQQDPGMELHLIHYSYGVNSTEKGDLSSESTVSRIRTEHFPLTLESARPSHTSQYLCASRRITGEAFFGQGTRLTVV.

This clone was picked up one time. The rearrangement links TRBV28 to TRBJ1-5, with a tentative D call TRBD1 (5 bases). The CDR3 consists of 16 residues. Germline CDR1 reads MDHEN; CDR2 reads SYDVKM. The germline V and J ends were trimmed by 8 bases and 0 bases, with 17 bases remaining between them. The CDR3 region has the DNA TGTGCCAGCGAGTCCCCAGGGTCTTATAGCAATCAGCCCCAGCATTTT. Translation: CASESPGSYSNQPQHF.

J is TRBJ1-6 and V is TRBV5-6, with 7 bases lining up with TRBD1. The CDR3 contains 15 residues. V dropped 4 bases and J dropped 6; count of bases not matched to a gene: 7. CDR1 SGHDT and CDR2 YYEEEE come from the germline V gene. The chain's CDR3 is CASSGRQGLNSPLHF. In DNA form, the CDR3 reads TGTGCCAGCAGCGGAAGACAGGGCCTTAATTCACCCCTCCACTTT.

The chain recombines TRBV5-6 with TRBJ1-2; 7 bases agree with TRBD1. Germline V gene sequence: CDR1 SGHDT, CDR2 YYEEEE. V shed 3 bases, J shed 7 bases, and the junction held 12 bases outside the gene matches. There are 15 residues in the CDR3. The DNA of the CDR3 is TGTGCCAGCAGCTACACCCCCCCCAGGGGGGGTGGCTACACCTTC. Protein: CASSYTPPRGGGYTF.

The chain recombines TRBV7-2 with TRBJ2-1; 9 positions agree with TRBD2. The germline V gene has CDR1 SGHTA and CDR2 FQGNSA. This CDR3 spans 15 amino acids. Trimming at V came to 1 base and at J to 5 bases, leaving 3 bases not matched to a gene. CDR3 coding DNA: TGTGCCAGCAGCTTAGGGCTAGCGGGGAACAATGAGCAGTTCTTC. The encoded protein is CASSLGLAGNNEQFF.

Written as DNA, the CDR3 is TGTGCCAGCAGCCAAGCACGGGGGCCGGCCTACGAGCAGTACTTC. This sequence encodes CASSQARGPAYEQYF. The gene calls are TRBV3-1 (or the pseudogene TRBV3-2) and TRBJ2-7; D could derive from TRBD1 or TRBD2 (6 bases each). The CDR3 is 15 residues long. V dropped 1 base and J dropped 2 bases, with 12 bases sitting between them. Germline lookup yields CDR1 LGHDT and CDR2 YNNKEL (reference sequence).